This record looks at one T cell receptor beta chain sequence and its context. Its antigen is undetermined. Researchers generated TCR beta cDNA from roughly 520 ng of total RNA, relying on a constant-region primer. Investigators got TCR beta libraries out of three nested multiplex PCR rounds, done with slightly modified ARM-PCR. The first two PCR rounds used TRBV1-TRBV30 primers with a Cbeta primer, roughly 10 cycles each. In TCRdb, the multiplex PCR reads were re-called with MiXCR into one record per CDR3 protein. The sample has roughly 24,000 distinct CDR3 sequences, about 74% seen once. The sample originates from a study of tumor-infiltrating lymphocytes in primary liver carcinoma. Overall study: Ages ranged from 30 to 69, with HCC or mixed HCC-cholangiocarcinoma. Study findings and constraints: The study found tumor-adjacent and tumor-blood pairs overlapped less than tumor region pairs. Relative to blood, tumors carried a significantly larger fraction of the repertoire in their top 250 clones (p = 0.039).

The study co-extracted DNA and RNA from about 20-30 mg of unsorted bulk tissue. Treatment-naive at the time, the patients had chronic HBV infection. CDR3 length equals 12 residues. Germline CDR1 is SQVTM and CDR2 is ANQGSEA. V was clipped by 5 bases and J by 9 bases, with 16 bases between them. The sample taken for sequencing was liver tumor tissue from sampling region 5. The subset here: tumor region T5, tumor centre. The chain carries TRBV29-1 and TRBJ1-2; D is unresolved. This clonotype was obtained from a woman aged 30 to 39 with primary liver carcinoma and hepatitis B virus infection. The CDR3 is CSVLHWGVSYTF. DNA of the CDR3: TGCAGCGTTCTCCATTGGGGTGTCAGCTACACCTTC.